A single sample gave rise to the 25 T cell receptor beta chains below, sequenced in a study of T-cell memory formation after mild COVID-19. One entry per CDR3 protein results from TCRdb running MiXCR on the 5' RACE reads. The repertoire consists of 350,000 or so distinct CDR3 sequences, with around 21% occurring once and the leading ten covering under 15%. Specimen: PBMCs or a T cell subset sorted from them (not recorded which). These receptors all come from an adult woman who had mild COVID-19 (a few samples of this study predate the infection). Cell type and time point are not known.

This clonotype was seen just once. CDR3 loop: CASRLGTGLNYGYTF. The CDR3, as DNA: TGTGCCAGCAGGCTAGGGACAGGGCTTAACTATGGCTACACCTTC. The gene calls are TRBV2 and TRBJ1-2; the match to TRBD1 covers 9 bases. The J segment lost 1 base and the V segment lost 6 bases, leaving 6 bases of the junction unmatched. CDR1 is SNHLY, CDR2 FYNNEI, per germline. The CDR3 consists of 15 residues. The variable domain in full, with the rest retrieved from reference TRBV2 and TRBJ1-2, is EPEVTQTPSHQVTQMGQEVILRCVPISNHLYFYWYRQILGQKVEFLVSFYNNEISEKSEIFDDQFSVERPDGSNFTLKIRSTKLEDSAMYFCASRLGTGLNYGYTFGSGTRLTVV.

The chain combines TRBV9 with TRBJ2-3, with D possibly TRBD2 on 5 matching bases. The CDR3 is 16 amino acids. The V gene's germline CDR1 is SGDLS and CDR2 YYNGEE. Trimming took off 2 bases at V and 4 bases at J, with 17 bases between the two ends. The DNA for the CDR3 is TGTGCCAGCAGCGTGCGGGCGGTCGGAGGCGCAGATACGCAGTATTTT. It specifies CASSVRAVGGADTQYF.

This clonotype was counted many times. The DNA for the CDR3 is TGTGCCAGCAGCCCCCTACTAGCGGCTGGACTCACAGATACGCAGTATTTT. This sequence encodes CASSPLLAAGLTDTQYF. The rearrangement links TRBV7-8 to TRBJ2-3, with 8 bases that match TRBD2. Germline V gene data show CDR1 as SGHVS and CDR2 as FQNEAQ. V gave up 5 bases and J gave up 2 bases; unmatched junction bases: 12. CDR3 length: 17 residues. The entire variable domain, with the rest obtained from reference TRBV7-8 and TRBJ2-3, is as follows: GAGVSQSPRYKVAKRGQDVALRCDPISGHVSLFWYQQALGQGPEFLTYFQNEAQLDKSGLPSDRFFAERPEGSVSTLKIQRTQQEDSAVYLCASSPLLAAGLTDTQYFGPGTRLTVL.

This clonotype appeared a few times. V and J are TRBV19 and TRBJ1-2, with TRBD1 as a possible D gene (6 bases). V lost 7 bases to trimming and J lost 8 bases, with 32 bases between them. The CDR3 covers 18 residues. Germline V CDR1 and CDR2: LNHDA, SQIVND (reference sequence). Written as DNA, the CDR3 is TGTGCCAGTACTCGGATTGGGGCCGAAGGGGGTCGTCTGCGAGGCTACACCTTC. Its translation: CASTRIGAEGGRLRGYTF. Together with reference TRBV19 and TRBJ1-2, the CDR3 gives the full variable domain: DGGITQSPKYLFRKEGQNVTLSCEQNLNHDAMYWYRQDPGQGLRLIYYSQIVNDFQKGDIAEGYSVSREKKESFPLTVTSAQKNPTAFYLCASTRIGAEGGRLRGYTFGSGTRLTVV.

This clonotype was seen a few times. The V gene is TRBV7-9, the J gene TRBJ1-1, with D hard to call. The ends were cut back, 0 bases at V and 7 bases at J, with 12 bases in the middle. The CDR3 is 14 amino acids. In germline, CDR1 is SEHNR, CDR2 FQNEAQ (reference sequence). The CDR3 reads CASSLASSQSEAFF. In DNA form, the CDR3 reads TGTGCCAGCAGCTTAGCGTCTAGCCAAAGTGAAGCTTTCTTT. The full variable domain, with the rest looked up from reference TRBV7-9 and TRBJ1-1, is DTGVSQNPRHKITKRGQNVTFRCDPISEHNRLYWYRQTLGQGPEFLTYFQNEAQLEKSRLLSDRFSAERPKGSFSTLEIQRTEQGDSAMYLCASSLASSQSEAFFGQGTRLTVV.

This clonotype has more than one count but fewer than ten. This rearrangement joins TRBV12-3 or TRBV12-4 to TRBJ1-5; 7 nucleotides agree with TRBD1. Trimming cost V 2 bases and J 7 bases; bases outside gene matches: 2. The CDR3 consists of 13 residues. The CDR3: CASSLRQGQPQHF. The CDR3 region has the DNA TGTGCCAGCAGTTTACGACAGGGCCAGCCCCAGCATTTT.

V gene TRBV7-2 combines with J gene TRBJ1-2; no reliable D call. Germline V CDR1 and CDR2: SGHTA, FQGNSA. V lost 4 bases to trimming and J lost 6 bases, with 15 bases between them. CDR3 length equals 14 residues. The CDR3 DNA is TGTGCCAGCAGCTACGGAGTTGAGGGCCATGGCTACACCTTC. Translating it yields CASSYGVEGHGYTF.

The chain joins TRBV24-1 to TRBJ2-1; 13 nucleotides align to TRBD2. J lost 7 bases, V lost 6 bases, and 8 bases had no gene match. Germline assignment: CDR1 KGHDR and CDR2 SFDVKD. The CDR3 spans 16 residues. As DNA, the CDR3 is TGTGCCACCAGTCGGACTAGCGGGAGTATGGCAAATGAGCAGTTCTTC. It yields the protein CATSRTSGSMANEQFF.

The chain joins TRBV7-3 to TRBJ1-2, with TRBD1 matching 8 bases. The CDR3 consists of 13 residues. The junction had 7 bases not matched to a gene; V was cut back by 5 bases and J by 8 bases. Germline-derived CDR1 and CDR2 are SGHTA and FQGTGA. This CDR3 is CASSTTGARGYTF. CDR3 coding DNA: TGTGCCAGCAGCACGACAGGGGCACGGGGCTACACCTTC.

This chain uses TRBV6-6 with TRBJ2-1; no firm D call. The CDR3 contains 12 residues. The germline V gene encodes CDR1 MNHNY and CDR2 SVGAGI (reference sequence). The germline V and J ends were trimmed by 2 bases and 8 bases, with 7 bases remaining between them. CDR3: CASSYKGDEQFF. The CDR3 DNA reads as TGTGCCAGCAGTTACAAGGGCGATGAGCAGTTCTTC.

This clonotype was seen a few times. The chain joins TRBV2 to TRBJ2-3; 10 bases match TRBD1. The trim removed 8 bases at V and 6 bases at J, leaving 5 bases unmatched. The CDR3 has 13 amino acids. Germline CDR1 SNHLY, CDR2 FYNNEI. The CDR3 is CASGDRGGDTQYF. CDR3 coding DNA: TGTGCCAGCGGGGACAGGGGCGGGGATACGCAGTATTTT.

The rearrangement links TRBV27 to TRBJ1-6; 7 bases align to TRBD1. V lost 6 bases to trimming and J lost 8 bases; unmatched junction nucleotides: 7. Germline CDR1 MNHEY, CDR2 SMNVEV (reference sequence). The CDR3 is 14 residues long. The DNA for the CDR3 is TGTGCCAGCAGCTCGACAGGGTGGGATTCACCCCTCCACTTT. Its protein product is CASSSTGWDSPLHF.

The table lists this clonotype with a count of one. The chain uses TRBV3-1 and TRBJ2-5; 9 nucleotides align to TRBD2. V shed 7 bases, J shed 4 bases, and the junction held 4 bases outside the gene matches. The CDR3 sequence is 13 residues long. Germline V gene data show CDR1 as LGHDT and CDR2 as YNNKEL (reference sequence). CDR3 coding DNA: TGTGCCAGCATCCGGCGGGGGGGAGAGACCCAGTACTTC. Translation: CASIRRGGETQYF.

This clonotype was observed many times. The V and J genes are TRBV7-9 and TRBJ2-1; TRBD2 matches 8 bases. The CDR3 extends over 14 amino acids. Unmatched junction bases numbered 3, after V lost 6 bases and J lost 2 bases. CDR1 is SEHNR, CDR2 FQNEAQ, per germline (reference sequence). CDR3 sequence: CASRERETYNEQFF. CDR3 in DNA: TGTGCCAGCAGGGAGCGGGAGACCTACAATGAGCAGTTCTTC.

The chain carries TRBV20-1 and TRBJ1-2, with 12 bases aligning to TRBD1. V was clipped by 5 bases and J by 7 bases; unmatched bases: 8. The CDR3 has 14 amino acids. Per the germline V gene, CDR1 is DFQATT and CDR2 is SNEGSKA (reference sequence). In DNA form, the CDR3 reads TGCAGTGCTGAACCGGGACAGGGGGCAAGTGGCTACACCTTC. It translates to CSAEPGQGASGYTF.

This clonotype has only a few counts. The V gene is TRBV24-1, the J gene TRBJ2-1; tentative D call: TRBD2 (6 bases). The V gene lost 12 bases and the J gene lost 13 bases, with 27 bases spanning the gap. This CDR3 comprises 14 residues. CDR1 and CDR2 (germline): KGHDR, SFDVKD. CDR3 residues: CAPYTEEGTHLQFF. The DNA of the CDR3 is TGTGCCCCATATACCGAGGAGGGGACCCATCTTCAGTTCTTC.

The CDR3 here is CASSESFLNTGELFF. The CDR3 DNA reads TGTGCCAGCAGTGAATCCTTCTTGAACACCGGGGAGCTGTTTTTT. The chain uses TRBV25-1 and TRBJ2-2; no clear D. Germline assignment: CDR1 MGHDK and CDR2 SYGVNS. The CDR3 runs to 15 residues. V lost 1 base to trimming and J lost 1 base, with 7 bases between them.

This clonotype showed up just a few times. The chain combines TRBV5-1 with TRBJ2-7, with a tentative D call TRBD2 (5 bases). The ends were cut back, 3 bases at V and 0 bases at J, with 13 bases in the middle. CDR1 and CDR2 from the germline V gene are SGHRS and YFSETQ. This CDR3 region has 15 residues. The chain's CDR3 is CASSYTYGSSYEQYF. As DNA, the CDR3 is TGCGCCAGCAGCTACACCTATGGGAGCTCCTACGAGCAGTACTTC.

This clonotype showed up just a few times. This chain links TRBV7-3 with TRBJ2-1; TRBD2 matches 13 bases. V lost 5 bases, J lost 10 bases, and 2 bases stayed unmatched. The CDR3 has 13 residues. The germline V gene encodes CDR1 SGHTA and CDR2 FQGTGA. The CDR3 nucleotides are TGTGCCAGCAGCGGGACTAGCGGGGCCGAGCAGTTCTTC. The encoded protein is CASSGTSGAEQFF.

The CDR3 is CASSELWVPEAFF. The CDR3 DNA follows: TGTGCCAGCAGTGAATTATGGGTCCCTGAAGCTTTCTTT. The chain carries TRBV25-1 and TRBJ1-1; D is unclear. The ends were cut back, 1 base at V and 6 bases at J, with 9 bases in the middle. The germline V gene has CDR1 MGHDK and CDR2 SYGVNS. This CDR3 is 13 amino acids long.

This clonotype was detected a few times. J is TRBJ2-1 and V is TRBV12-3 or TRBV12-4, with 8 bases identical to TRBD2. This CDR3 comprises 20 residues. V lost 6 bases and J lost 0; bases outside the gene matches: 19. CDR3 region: CASRPTNPLAGSSSYNEQFF. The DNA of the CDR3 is TGTGCCAGCAGACCCACAAACCCATTAGCGGGAAGTAGCTCCTACAATGAGCAGTTCTTC.

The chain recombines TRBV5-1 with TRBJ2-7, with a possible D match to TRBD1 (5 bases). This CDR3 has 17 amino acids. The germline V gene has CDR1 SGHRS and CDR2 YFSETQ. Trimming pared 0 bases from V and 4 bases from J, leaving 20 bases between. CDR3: CASSLGPTGKKSYEQYF. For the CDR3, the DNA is TGCGCCAGCAGCTTGGGTCCTACAGGAAAAAAATCTTACGAGCAGTACTTC.

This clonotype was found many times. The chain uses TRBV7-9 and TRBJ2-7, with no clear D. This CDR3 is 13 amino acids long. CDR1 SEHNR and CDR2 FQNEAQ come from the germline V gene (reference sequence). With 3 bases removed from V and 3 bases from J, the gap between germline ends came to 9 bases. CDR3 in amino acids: CASSFGGDYEQYF. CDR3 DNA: TGTGCCAGCAGCTTCGGCGGAGACTACGAGCAGTACTTC.

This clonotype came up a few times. The CDR3 here is CSVEPTEETQYF. DNA of the CDR3: TGCAGCGTTGAGCCGACAGAAGAGACCCAGTACTTC. The chain has TRBV29-1 and TRBJ2-5, with D possibly matching TRBD1 (5 bases). The germline V and J ends were trimmed by 3 bases and 3 bases, with 8 bases remaining between them. The CDR3 is made up of 12 amino acids. Germline lookup yields CDR1 SQVTM and CDR2 ANQGSEA.

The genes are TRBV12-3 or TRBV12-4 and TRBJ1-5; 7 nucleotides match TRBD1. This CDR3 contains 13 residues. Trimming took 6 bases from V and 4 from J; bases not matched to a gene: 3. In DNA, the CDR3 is TGTGCCAGCAGCGCACAGGGGAATCAGCCCCAGCATTTT. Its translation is CASSAQGNQPQHF.